This T cell receptor (beta chain) originates from a study of beta chain features in type 1 diabetes. Whole-study results and caveats: A moderate, significant TCRB CDR3 shortening appeared in type 1 diabetes across four CD4+ subsets.

This CDR3 has 13 residues. The V gene's germline CDR1 is GTSNPN and CDR2 SVGIG (reference sequence). V was trimmed by 1 base and J by 1 base, leaving 5 bases between them. Comments on this clone: Its specificity is not known. In the same sample, other DNA sequences code for this CDR3.

The isolated RNA, all of it, was reverse transcribed, so expressed TCRB transcripts were what got sequenced. The data were produced by immunoSEQ multiplex PCR, yet TCRdb's version contains in-frame clones alone and is incomplete. Of 640,000 or so clones in the sample, around an eighth were seen once. The chain has TRBV30 and TRBJ1-5, with no clear D. The sequence came from a man younger than 35 with type 1 diabetes. The sequenced material came from naive CD4+ T cells from blood. The CDR3 loop reads CAWSADSNQPQHF. The CDR3 coding sequence is TGTGCCTGGAGTGCTGACAGCAATCAGCCCCAGCATTTT.